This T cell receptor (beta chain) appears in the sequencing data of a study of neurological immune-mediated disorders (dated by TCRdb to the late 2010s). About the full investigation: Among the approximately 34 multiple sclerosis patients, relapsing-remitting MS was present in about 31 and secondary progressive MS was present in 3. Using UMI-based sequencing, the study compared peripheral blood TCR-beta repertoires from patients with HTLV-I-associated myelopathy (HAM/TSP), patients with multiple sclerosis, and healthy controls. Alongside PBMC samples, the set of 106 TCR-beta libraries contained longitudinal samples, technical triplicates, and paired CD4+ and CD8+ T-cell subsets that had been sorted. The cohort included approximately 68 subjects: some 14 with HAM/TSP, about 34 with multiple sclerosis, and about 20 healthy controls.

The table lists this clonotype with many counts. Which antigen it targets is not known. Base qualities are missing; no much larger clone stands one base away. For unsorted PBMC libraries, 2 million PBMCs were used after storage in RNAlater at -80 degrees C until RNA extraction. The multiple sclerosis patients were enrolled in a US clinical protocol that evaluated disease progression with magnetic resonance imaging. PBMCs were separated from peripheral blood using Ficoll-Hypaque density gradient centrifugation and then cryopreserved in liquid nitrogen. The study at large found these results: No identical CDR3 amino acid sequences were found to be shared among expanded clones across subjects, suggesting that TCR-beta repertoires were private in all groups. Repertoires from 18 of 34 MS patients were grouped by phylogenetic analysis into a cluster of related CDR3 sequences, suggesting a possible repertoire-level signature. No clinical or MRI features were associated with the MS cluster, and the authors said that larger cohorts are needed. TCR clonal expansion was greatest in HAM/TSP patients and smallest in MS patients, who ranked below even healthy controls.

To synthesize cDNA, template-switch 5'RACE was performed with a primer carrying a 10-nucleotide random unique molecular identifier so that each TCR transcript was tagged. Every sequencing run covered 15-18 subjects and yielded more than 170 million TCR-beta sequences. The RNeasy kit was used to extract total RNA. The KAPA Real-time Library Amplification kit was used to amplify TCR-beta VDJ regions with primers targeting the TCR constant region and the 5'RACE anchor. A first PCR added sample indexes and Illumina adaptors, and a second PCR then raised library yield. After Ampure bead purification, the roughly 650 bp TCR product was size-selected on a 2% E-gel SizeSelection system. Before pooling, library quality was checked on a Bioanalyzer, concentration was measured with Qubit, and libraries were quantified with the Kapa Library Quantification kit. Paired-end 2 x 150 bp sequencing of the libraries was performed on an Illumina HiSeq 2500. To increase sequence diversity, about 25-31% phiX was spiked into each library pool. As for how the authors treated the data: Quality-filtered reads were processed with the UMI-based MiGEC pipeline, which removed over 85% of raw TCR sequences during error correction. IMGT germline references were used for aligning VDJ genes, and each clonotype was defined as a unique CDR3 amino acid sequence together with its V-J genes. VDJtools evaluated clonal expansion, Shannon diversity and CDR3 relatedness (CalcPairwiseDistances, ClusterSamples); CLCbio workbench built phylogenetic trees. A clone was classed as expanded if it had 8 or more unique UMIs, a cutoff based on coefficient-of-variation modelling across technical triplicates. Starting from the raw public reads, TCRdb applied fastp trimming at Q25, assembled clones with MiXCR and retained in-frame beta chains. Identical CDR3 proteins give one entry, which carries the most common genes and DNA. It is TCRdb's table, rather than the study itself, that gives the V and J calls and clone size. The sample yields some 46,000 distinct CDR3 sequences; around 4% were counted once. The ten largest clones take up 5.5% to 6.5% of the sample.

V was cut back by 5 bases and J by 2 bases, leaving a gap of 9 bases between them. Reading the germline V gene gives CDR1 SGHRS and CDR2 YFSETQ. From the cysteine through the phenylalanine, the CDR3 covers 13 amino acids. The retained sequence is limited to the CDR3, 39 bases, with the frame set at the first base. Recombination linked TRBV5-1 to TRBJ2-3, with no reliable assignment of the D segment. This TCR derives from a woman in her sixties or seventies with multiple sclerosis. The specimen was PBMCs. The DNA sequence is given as TGCGCCAGCAGTTCCCTCCCCACAGATACGCAGTATTTT. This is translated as CASSSLPTDTQYF.